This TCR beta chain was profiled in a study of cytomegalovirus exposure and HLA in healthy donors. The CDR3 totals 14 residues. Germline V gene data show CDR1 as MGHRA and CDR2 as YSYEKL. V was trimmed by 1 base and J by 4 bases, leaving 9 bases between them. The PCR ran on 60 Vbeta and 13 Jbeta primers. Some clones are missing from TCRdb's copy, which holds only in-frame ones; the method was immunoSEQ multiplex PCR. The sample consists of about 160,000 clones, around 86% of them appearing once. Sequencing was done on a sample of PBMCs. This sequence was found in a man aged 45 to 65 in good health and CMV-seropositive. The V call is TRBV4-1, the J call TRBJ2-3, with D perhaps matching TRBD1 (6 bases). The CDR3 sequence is CASSQVQGSDTQYF. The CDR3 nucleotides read TGCGCCAGCAGCCAAGTCCAGGGGTCAGATACGCAGTATTTT.